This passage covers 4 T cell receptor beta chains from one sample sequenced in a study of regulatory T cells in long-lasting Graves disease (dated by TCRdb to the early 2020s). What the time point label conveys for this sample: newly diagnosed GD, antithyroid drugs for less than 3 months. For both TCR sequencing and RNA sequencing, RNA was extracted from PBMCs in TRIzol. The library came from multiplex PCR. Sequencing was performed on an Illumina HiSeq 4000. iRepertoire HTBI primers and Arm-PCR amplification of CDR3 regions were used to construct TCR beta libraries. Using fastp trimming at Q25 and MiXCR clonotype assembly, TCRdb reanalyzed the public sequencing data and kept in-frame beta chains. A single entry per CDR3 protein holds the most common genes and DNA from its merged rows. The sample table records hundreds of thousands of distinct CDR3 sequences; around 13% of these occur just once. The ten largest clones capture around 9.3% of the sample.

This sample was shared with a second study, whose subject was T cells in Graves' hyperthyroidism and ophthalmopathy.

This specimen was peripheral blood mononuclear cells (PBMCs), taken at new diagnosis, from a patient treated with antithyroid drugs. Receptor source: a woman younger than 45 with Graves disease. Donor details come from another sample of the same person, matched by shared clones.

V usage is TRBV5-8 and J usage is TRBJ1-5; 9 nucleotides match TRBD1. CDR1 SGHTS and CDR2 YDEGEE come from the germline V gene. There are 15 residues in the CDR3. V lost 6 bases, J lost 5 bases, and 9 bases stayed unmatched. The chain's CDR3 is CASTLTGTGYQPQHF. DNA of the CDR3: TGTGCCAGCACCCTCACCGGGACAGGGTATCAGCCCCAGCATTTT. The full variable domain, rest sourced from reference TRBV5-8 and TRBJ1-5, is EAGVTQSPTHLIKTRGQQATLRCSPISGHTSVYWYQQALGLGLQFLLWYDEGEERNRGNFPPRFSGRQFPNYSSELNVNALELEDSALYLCASTLTGTGYQPQHFGDGTRLSIL.

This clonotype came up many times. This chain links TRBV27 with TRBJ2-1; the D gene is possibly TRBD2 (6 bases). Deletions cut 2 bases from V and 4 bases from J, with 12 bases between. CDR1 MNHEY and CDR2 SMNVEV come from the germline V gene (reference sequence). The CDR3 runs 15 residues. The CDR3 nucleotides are TGTGCCAGCAGTTTAACCGGGAGTGAATACAATGAGCAGTTCTTC. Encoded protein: CASSLTGSEYNEQFF.

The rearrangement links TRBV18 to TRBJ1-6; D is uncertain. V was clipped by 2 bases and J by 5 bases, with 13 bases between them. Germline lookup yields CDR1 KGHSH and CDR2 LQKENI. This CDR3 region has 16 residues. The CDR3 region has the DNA TGTGCCAGCTCACCAATAATTCAGAGGAATAATTCACCCCTCCACTTT. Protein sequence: CASSPIIQRNNSPLHF.

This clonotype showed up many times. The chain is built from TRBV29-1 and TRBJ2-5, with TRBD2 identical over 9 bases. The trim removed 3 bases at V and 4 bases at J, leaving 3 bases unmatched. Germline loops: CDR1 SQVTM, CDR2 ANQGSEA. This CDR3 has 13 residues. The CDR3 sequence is CSVERTSAETQYF. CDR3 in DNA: TGCAGCGTTGAGCGGACTAGCGCAGAGACCCAGTACTTC.